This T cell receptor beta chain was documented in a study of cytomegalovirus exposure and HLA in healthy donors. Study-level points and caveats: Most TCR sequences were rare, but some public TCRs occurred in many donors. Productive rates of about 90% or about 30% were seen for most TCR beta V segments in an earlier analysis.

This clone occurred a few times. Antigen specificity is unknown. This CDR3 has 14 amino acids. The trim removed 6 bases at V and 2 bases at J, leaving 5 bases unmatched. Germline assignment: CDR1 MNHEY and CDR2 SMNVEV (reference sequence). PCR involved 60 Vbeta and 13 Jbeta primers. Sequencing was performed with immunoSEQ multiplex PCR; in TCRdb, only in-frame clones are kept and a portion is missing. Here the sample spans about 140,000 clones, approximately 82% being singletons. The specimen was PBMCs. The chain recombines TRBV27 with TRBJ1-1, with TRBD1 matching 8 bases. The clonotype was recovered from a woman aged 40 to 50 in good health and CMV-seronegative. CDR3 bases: TGTGCCAGCAGGGCAGGGGGCTCTAACACTGAAGCTTTCTTT. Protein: CASRAGGSNTEAFF.